This T cell receptor beta chain was captured in a study of tumour-infiltrating T cells in Burkitt lymphoma. Study-wide background: Survival, overall and progression-free, tracked with productive clonality.

Germline V gives CDR1 MGHRA, CDR2 YSYEKL. This CDR3 region has 16 residues. V gave up 3 bases and J gave up 0 bases, with 12 bases separating them. Profiled with immunoSEQ multiplex PCR; TCRdb holds only in-frame clones, not every one. The repertoire holds around 15,000 clones, 70% to 80% seen once, with around 2.2% in the top ten. This sequence joins TRBV4-1 and TRBJ1-5; D is undetermined. This sequence originates from a human donor with diffuse large B-cell lymphoma. The sample consisted of tumor tissue. The CDR3 protein is CASSQDGVYSNQPQHF. In nucleotides, the CDR3 is TGCGCCAGCAGCCAGGACGGTGTTTATAGCAATCAGCCCCAGCATTTT.